These T cell receptor beta chains were read from a single sample in a study of blood T cell repertoires in COVID-19. Measured with immunoSEQ multiplex PCR; TCRdb has only the in-frame clones, and not every one. The table lists around 140,000 clones, around 87% of them singletons, with about 11% in the top ten. The material sequenced was PBMCs or T cells enriched from blood (not recorded which). The source is a man between 60 and 75 years old who had recovered from COVID-19. CDR3s include the opening cysteine and the closing phenylalanine or tryptophan. Fields, in order: V gene, J gene, clone size, D gene, CDR3 DNA, CDR3 protein. The D gene is left open where the match is weak. Size tells how often a clone was seen (once, few, many) or the class of an expanded clone, and some rows leave it out.

v_call: TRBV6-4
j_call: TRBJ1-6
clone_size: .
d_call: .
cdr3_nt: TGTGCCAGCAGTGAGTCACAGTCAAATTCACCCCTCCACTTT
cdr3_aa: CASSESQSNSPLHF

v_call: TRBV11-2
j_call: TRBJ2-7
clone_size: .
d_call: .
cdr3_nt: TGTGCCAGCAGCAATTACTACGAGCAGTACTTC
cdr3_aa: CASSNYYEQYF

v_call: TRBV18
j_call: TRBJ2-5
clone_size: .
d_call: .
cdr3_nt: TGTGCCAGCTCTCCCAGAGGCGCGGGCCGAGAGACCCAGTACTTC
cdr3_aa: CASSPRGAGRETQYF

v_call: TRBV14
j_call: TRBJ1-2
clone_size: .
d_call: .
cdr3_nt: TGTGCCAGCAGCCAAGGACCAACGGGAGGCTACACCTTC
cdr3_aa: CASSQGPTGGYTF

v_call: TRBV19
j_call: TRBJ2-1
clone_size: .
d_call: TRBD2
cdr3_nt: TGTGCCAGTAGCGATCAGACTAGCGGGGGCCTCGCAGAGCAGTTCTTC
cdr3_aa: CASSDQTSGGLAEQFF

v_call: TRBV18
j_call: TRBJ1-1
clone_size: .
d_call: TRBD1
cdr3_nt: TGTGCCAGCTCACCAACAGGGCGACAGGGCGGGAACACTGAAGCTTTCTTT
cdr3_aa: CASSPTGRQGGNTEAFF

v_call: TRBV3-1/TRBV3-2
j_call: TRBJ1-3
clone_size: .
d_call: .
cdr3_nt: TGTGCCAGCAGCCCTCGGGGGGGAAACACCATATATTTT
cdr3_aa: CASSPRGGNTIYF

v_call: TRBV10-3
j_call: TRBJ1-5
clone_size: once
d_call: TRBD1
cdr3_nt: TGTGCCATCAGTGAGTCCAACAGGGGATTTGATCAGCCCCAGCATTTT
cdr3_aa: CAISESNRGFDQPQHF

v_call: TRBV3-1/TRBV3-2
j_call: TRBJ2-7
clone_size: .
d_call: .
cdr3_nt: TGTGCCAGCAGCCAAGTTCTACGGTTCTACGAGCAGTACTTC
cdr3_aa: CASSQVLRFYEQYF

v_call: TRBV3-1/TRBV3-2
j_call: TRBJ2-7
clone_size: .
d_call: TRBD1
cdr3_nt: TGTGCCAGCAGCCAGCCGGACAGGGGAACCTACGAGCAGTACTTC
cdr3_aa: CASSQPDRGTYEQYF

v_call: TRBV16
j_call: TRBJ1-2
clone_size: .
d_call: .
cdr3_nt: TGTGCCAGCAGCCATTACAGGGATGAGGGTGGCTACACCTTC
cdr3_aa: CASSHYRDEGGYTF

v_call: TRBV7-9
j_call: TRBJ2-1
clone_size: .
d_call: TRBD2
cdr3_nt: TGTGCCAGCAGCTTTGTGGGAGGGCTTCATGAGCAGTTCTTC
cdr3_aa: CASSFVGGLHEQFF

v_call: TRBV4-1
j_call: TRBJ2-7
clone_size: .
d_call: TRBD2
cdr3_nt: TGCGCCAGCAGCCAAGATCGGGGGGTTTACTACGAGCAGTACTTC
cdr3_aa: CASSQDRGVYYEQYF

v_call: TRBV15
j_call: TRBJ2-3
clone_size: .
d_call: .
cdr3_nt: TGTGCCACCAGCAGAGCCGTGGGGCAATCAGATACGCAGTATTTT
cdr3_aa: CATSRAVGQSDTQYF

v_call: TRBV6-6
j_call: TRBJ1-3
clone_size: .
d_call: .
cdr3_nt: TGTGCCAGCAGTGCGGGACGGGGAAACACCATATATTTT
cdr3_aa: CASSAGRGNTIYF

v_call: TRBV7-9
j_call: TRBJ1-6
clone_size: .
d_call: TRBD1
cdr3_nt: TGTGCCAGCAGCTTATTGGGACAGTCTAATTCACCCCTCCACTTT
cdr3_aa: CASSLLGQSNSPLHF

v_call: TRBV7-6
j_call: TRBJ2-7
clone_size: .
d_call: .
cdr3_nt: TGTGCCAGCAGCCAAGCGACAGAGTACGAGCAGTACTTC
cdr3_aa: CASSQATEYEQYF

v_call: TRBV28
j_call: TRBJ1-3
clone_size: .
d_call: .
cdr3_nt: TGTGCCAGCGCGCGGCACTCTGGAAACACCATATATTTT
cdr3_aa: CASARHSGNTIYF

v_call: TRBV2
j_call: TRBJ1-1
clone_size: .
d_call: .
cdr3_nt: TGTGCCAGCAGTGAAGTCTTTGAAGCTTTCTTT
cdr3_aa: CASSEVFEAFF

v_call: TRBV7-9
j_call: TRBJ2-7
clone_size: .
d_call: .
cdr3_nt: TGTGCCAGCAGCTTCGGCAGGGCCTACGAGCAGTACTTC
cdr3_aa: CASSFGRAYEQYF

v_call: TRBV30
j_call: TRBJ1-2
clone_size: once
d_call: .
cdr3_nt: TGTGCCTGGTCGGCAGGGTCAAACTATGGCTACACCTTC
cdr3_aa: CAWSAGSNYGYTF

v_call: TRBV9
j_call: TRBJ2-2
clone_size: .
d_call: .
cdr3_nt: TGTGCCAGCACCAAGGACTTAACTAACACCGGGGAGCTGTTTTTT
cdr3_aa: CASTKDLTNTGELFF

v_call: TRBV9
j_call: TRBJ2-7
clone_size: .
d_call: .
cdr3_nt: TGTGCCAGCAGCTCAGGGAGGGCAGGGGGCGGCGAGCAGTACTTC
cdr3_aa: CASSSGRAGGGEQYF

v_call: TRBV7-2
j_call: TRBJ1-4
clone_size: .
d_call: TRBD1
cdr3_nt: TGTGCCAGCAGCCTACTAACAGGGGGCTTAGAAACTAATGAAAAACTGTTTTTT
cdr3_aa: CASSLLTGGLETNEKLFF

v_call: TRBV10-1
j_call: TRBJ1-4
clone_size: .
d_call: .
cdr3_nt: TGCGCCAGCAGTGAGTGGCAGGGGAAACTGTTTTTT
cdr3_aa: CASSEWQGKLFF

v_call: TRBV18
j_call: TRBJ1-1
clone_size: .
d_call: .
cdr3_nt: TGTGCCAGCTCCCGTGAGGACTTCATGAACACTGAAGCTTTCTTT
cdr3_aa: CASSREDFMNTEAFF

v_call: TRBV30
j_call: TRBJ2-5
clone_size: .
d_call: .
cdr3_nt: TGTGCCTGGAGTTTGGGGGCTCGGTCCCAAGAGACCCAGTACTTC
cdr3_aa: CAWSLGARSQETQYF

v_call: TRBV10-3
j_call: TRBJ1-4
clone_size: .
d_call: .
cdr3_nt: TGTGCCATCAGTGACACCGGCGGGACTAATGAAAAACTGTTTTTT
cdr3_aa: CAISDTGGTNEKLFF

v_call: TRBV27
j_call: TRBJ2-2
clone_size: .
d_call: TRBD2
cdr3_nt: TGTGCCAGCAGTTCCTCTAGCGGGAGTGGCACCGGGGAGCTGTTTTTT
cdr3_aa: CASSSSSGSGTGELFF

v_call: TRBV6-1
j_call: TRBJ1-2
clone_size: .
d_call: .
cdr3_nt: TGTGCCAGCAGTGAAAGGGGACAACTCTCAGGCTACACCTTC
cdr3_aa: CASSERGQLSGYTF

v_call: TRBV3-1/TRBV3-2
j_call: TRBJ2-5
clone_size: .
d_call: TRBD2
cdr3_nt: TGTGCCAGCACCCGACTAGCGGGGAAGAAAGAGACCCAGTACTTC
cdr3_aa: CASTRLAGKKETQYF

v_call: TRBV27
j_call: TRBJ1-1
clone_size: .
d_call: .
cdr3_nt: TGTGCCAGCAGTTTCCAGGGCATGAACACTGAAGCTTTCTTT
cdr3_aa: CASSFQGMNTEAFF

v_call: TRBV7-8
j_call: TRBJ2-5
clone_size: .
d_call: TRBD2
cdr3_nt: TGTGCCAGCAGCCGAAACCGGGGGGTCCAAGAGACCCAGTACTTC
cdr3_aa: CASSRNRGVQETQYF

v_call: TRBV2
j_call: TRBJ2-5
clone_size: .
d_call: TRBD2
cdr3_nt: TGTGCCAGCAACCCGGGAGGGTTCGAGACCCAGTACTTC
cdr3_aa: CASNPGGFETQYF

v_call: TRBV7-9
j_call: TRBJ1-2
clone_size: .
d_call: .
cdr3_nt: TGTGCCAGCAGCCGCCTTAGGGGGTATGGCTACACCTTC
cdr3_aa: CASSRLRGYGYTF

v_call: TRBV3-1/TRBV3-2
j_call: TRBJ1-1
clone_size: .
d_call: .
cdr3_nt: TGTGCCAGCAGCCAAGATCCCGGCAGGGGAGATGAAGCTTTCTTT
cdr3_aa: CASSQDPGRGDEAFF

v_call: TRBV28
j_call: TRBJ2-7
clone_size: .
d_call: TRBD2
cdr3_nt: TGTGCCAGCAACTTGGGCGGGAGGCTCTACGAGCAGTACTTC
cdr3_aa: CASNLGGRLYEQYF

v_call: TRBV4-2
j_call: TRBJ1-6
clone_size: .
d_call: TRBD1
cdr3_nt: TGTGCCAGCAGCTCAGGGGGAGGATCCTATAATTCACCCCTCCACTTT
cdr3_aa: CASSSGGGSYNSPLHF

v_call: TRBV28
j_call: TRBJ2-1
clone_size: .
d_call: TRBD2
cdr3_nt: TGTGCCAGCAGTTTACTTGTAGCGGGAGGGCGGAATGAGCAGTTCTTC
cdr3_aa: CASSLLVAGGRNEQFF

v_call: TRBV18
j_call: TRBJ1-1
clone_size: .
d_call: .
cdr3_nt: TGTGCCAGCTCACCAAGGCAGGAGAACACTGAAGCTTTCTTT
cdr3_aa: CASSPRQENTEAFF

v_call: TRBV10-3
j_call: TRBJ1-5
clone_size: many
d_call: .
cdr3_nt: TGTGCCATCAGTGAGTCGATCCAGAGGGATCAGCCCCAGCATTTT
cdr3_aa: CAISESIQRDQPQHF

v_call: TRBV27
j_call: TRBJ2-7
clone_size: .
d_call: TRBD2
cdr3_nt: TGTGCCAGCAGTTCCCCCGGTTTAGCGGGGGTCTACGAGCAGTACTTC
cdr3_aa: CASSSPGLAGVYEQYF

v_call: TRBV13
j_call: TRBJ2-5
clone_size: .
d_call: TRBD1
cdr3_nt: TGTGCCAGCAGCTCGGGCCCGGGACAGGGACAGACCCAGTACTTC
cdr3_aa: CASSSGPGQGQTQYF

v_call: TRBV4-1
j_call: TRBJ2-2
clone_size: .
d_call: .
cdr3_nt: TGCGCCAGCAGCCTCCGGGACACATACACCGGGGAGCTGTTTTTT
cdr3_aa: CASSLRDTYTGELFF

v_call: TRBV5-1
j_call: TRBJ2-4
clone_size: .
d_call: .
cdr3_nt: TGCGCCAGCAGCTCGGCCAAAAACATTCAGTACTTC
cdr3_aa: CASSSAKNIQYF

v_call: TRBV15
j_call: TRBJ2-1
clone_size: few
d_call: .
cdr3_nt: TGTGCCACCAGCAATTATGAGAGGGCTGGGTCCAATGAGCAGTTCTTC
cdr3_aa: CATSNYERAGSNEQFF

v_call: TRBV7-9
j_call: TRBJ2-7
clone_size: .
d_call: TRBD2
cdr3_nt: TGTGCCAGCAGCTTTCCTAGCGGGGGAAGCGCCTACGAGCAGTACTTC
cdr3_aa: CASSFPSGGSAYEQYF

v_call: TRBV9
j_call: TRBJ2-7
clone_size: .
d_call: TRBD1
cdr3_nt: TGTGCCAGCAGCGTAGAGGGGACAGGGGTCCTCTACGAGCAGTACTTC
cdr3_aa: CASSVEGTGVLYEQYF

v_call: TRBV3-1/TRBV3-2
j_call: TRBJ1-1
clone_size: once
d_call: TRBD1
cdr3_nt: TGTGCCAGCAGCCGTACAACCCAGGGGGGAGCTTTCTTT
cdr3_aa: CASSRTTQGGAFF

v_call: TRBV29-1
j_call: TRBJ2-5
clone_size: .
d_call: .
cdr3_nt: TGCAGCTCCCTTGACTCATTCCGGGGGGAGACCCAGTACTTC
cdr3_aa: CSSLDSFRGETQYF

v_call: TRBV7-9
j_call: TRBJ2-7
clone_size: .
d_call: .
cdr3_nt: TGTGCCAGCAGCCTCACCGGGACAATCTCCTACGAGCAGTACTTC
cdr3_aa: CASSLTGTISYEQYF

v_call: TRBV21-1
j_call: TRBJ2-2
clone_size: .
d_call: .
cdr3_nt: TGTGCCAGCAGCCCCCTGGAGGGACTAGCGGGACAGAACACCGGGGAGCTGTTTTTT
cdr3_aa: CASSPLEGLAGQNTGELFF

v_call: TRBV30
j_call: TRBJ2-2
clone_size: once
d_call: TRBD1
cdr3_nt: TGTGCCTGGAGGGGGGACAGAAACACCGGGGAGCTGTTTTTT
cdr3_aa: CAWRGDRNTGELFF

v_call: TRBV28
j_call: TRBJ2-3
clone_size: .
d_call: .
cdr3_nt: TGTGCCAGCAGCCCCCAACTAGCTTCAGATACGCAGTATTTT
cdr3_aa: CASSPQLASDTQYF

v_call: TRBV28
j_call: TRBJ1-2
clone_size: .
d_call: .
cdr3_nt: TGTGCCAGCAGTCCACATCCCGGGGATGGCTACACCTTC
cdr3_aa: CASSPHPGDGYTF

v_call: TRBV5-1
j_call: TRBJ1-1
clone_size: .
d_call: TRBD1
cdr3_nt: TGCGCCAGCAGCCCGGGGACAGTCACTGAAGCTTTCTTT
cdr3_aa: CASSPGTVTEAFF

v_call: TRBV30
j_call: TRBJ1-3
clone_size: .
d_call: TRBD1
cdr3_nt: TGTGCCTTCGAGACAGGGACATCTGGAAACACCATATATTTT
cdr3_aa: CAFETGTSGNTIYF

v_call: TRBV11-2
j_call: TRBJ2-1
clone_size: .
d_call: TRBD2
cdr3_nt: TGTGCCAGCAGCCGGGGACTAGCGGGAGGCTACAATGAGCAGTTCTTC
cdr3_aa: CASSRGLAGGYNEQFF